This is a list of T cell receptor beta chains from one sample in a study of OX40 agonist ivuxolimab in advanced cancers. Clones were read by immunoSEQ multiplex PCR, and TCRdb kept only the in-frame ones, dropping some. The data hold 98,000 or so clones, with about 86% observed a single time. The material was CD4+ or CD8+ T cells sorted from blood, obtained in a trial of the OX40 agonist ivuxolimab. Receptors originate from an adult with an advanced solid tumor such as melanoma, head and neck, liver or kidney cancer. Each CDR3 is given with its conserved first and last residue. The D gene is left open where the match is weak. Size tells how often a clone was seen (once, few, many) or the class of an expanded clone, and some rows leave it out.

>TRBV2|TRBJ1-2|TRBD1|few|17
TGTGCCAGCAGCGATGACAGGGGGCTTGGTTCTAACTATGGCTACACCTTC
CASSDDRGLGSNYGYTF
>TRBV4-3|TRBJ2-1|TRBD1|-|12
TGCGCCAGCAGCCAGCGGACAGGGAGGCAGTTCTTC
CASSQRTGRQFF
>TRBV13|TRBJ1-6|-|-|16
TGTGCCAGCAGCTTAGTAATCGGGCCTAACCCTTCACCCCTCCACTTT
CASSLVIGPNPSPLHF
>TRBV4-3|TRBJ1-4|-|-|18
TGCGCCAGCAGCCAAGATAGACGGTTCGGGGCCACTAATGAAAAACTGTTTTTT
CASSQDRRFGATNEKLFF
>TRBV11-2|TRBJ2-7|-|few|16
TGTGCCAGCAGCTTAATTGGCTCGTTGGCCTACTACGAGCAGTACTTC
CASSLIGSLAYYEQYF
>TRBV7-2|TRBJ1-3|-|-|15
TGTGCCAGCAGCTTATCCAGGACCTCTGGAAACACCATATATTTT
CASSLSRTSGNTIYF
>TRBV7-2|TRBJ2-6|-|few|15
TGTGCCAGCAGGAGACGACAAAGTCGGGCCAACGTCCTGACTTTC
CASRRRQSRANVLTF
>TRBV2|TRBJ2-2|-|-|13
TGTGCCAGCCGGTGGGAGAACACCGGGGAGCTGTTTTTT
CASRWENTGELFF
>TRBV28|TRBJ1-5|-|once|14
TGTGCCAGCAGTCTTGACGCTCGCGCCCAGCCCCAGCATTTT
CASSLDARAQPQHF
>TRBV29-1|TRBJ2-2|-|-|12
TGCAGCGTTGTTCGGGGGCACGGGGAGCTGTTTTTT
CSVVRGHGELFF
>TRBV7-8|TRBJ1-2|-|-|13
TGTGCCAGCAGCTCCGAACGGGAGAGGGGCTACACCTTC
CASSSERERGYTF
>TRBV5-1|TRBJ2-3|-|once|13
TGCGCCAGCACCATTTCAGGCACAGATACGCAGTATTTT
CASTISGTDTQYF
>TRBV6-1|TRBJ2-1|-|-|14
TGTGCCAGCAGTGAAAACGTAGACAATGAGCGGCAGTTCTTC
CASSENVDNERQFF
>TRBV28|TRBJ2-1|-|-|14
TGTGCCAGCAGTTTCTCGGGGTTTACTGGTGAGCAGTTCTTC
CASSFSGFTGEQFF
>TRBV10-3|TRBJ2-1|TRBD1|-|14
TGTGCCATCAGTGAGTCGACAGGGGGGAATGAGCAGTTCTTC
CAISESTGGNEQFF
>TRBV28|TRBJ1-4|-|few|12
TGTGCCAGCAGTTTAGGGCATGAAAAACTGTTTTTT
CASSLGHEKLFF
>TRBV28|TRBJ2-7|TRBD2|-|14
TGTGCCAGCAGTCCTAGCGGGAGCTCCTACGAGCAGTACTTC
CASSPSGSSYEQYF
>TRBV15|TRBJ1-4|-|once|16
TGTGCCACCAGCAGAGACAGCAGGGGTAGTTATGAAAAACTGTTTTTT
CATSRDSRGSYEKLFF
>TRBV5-5|TRBJ1-5|-|-|15
TGTGCCAGCAGCGCCTATGCGGGGGGGCTTCAGCCCCAGCATTTT
CASSAYAGGLQPQHF
>TRBV27|TRBJ2-2|-|-|15
TGTGCCAGCAGTCGCACCGGGACTTCAACCGGGGAGCTGTTTTTT
CASSRTGTSTGELFF
>TRBV18|TRBJ1-1|TRBD1|-|17
TGTGCCAGCTCACCGCAAATACAGAGGGGGCGAGGAACTGAAGCTTTCTTT
CASSPQIQRGRGTEAFF
>TRBV29-1|TRBJ2-3|-|few|11
TGCAGCGTTGTCTCGGTAGATACGCAGTATTTT
CSVVSVDTQYF
>TRBV5-1|TRBJ1-2|TRBD1|-|15
TGCGCCAGCAGCCAGACAACAGGGGGATCCTATGGCTACACCTTC
CASSQTTGGSYGYTF
>TRBV27|TRBJ1-1|-|-|13
TGTGCCAGCAGTTCCAGGGTAGTGGGTGAAGCTTTCTTT
CASSSRVVGEAFF
>TRBV28|TRBJ1-2|-|-|12
TGTGCCAGCAGTTCGTCGATTGGTGGCTACACCTTC
CASSSSIGGYTF
>TRBV19|TRBJ2-3|-|-|15
TGTGCCAGTAGTATACGGATCCGTGGGAAAGATACGCAGTATTTT
CASSIRIRGKDTQYF
>TRBV5-6|TRBJ2-1|TRBD1|-|15
TGTGCCAGCAGCCTATGGACAGGGGACTTTAATGAGCAGTTCTTC
CASSLWTGDFNEQFF
>TRBV11-2|TRBJ2-5|-|-|15
TGTGCCAGCAGCTTAACAGGTCCAACCGAAGAGACCCAGTACTTC
CASSLTGPTEETQYF
>TRBV9|TRBJ1-6|-|-|13
TGTGCCAGCACCAAAGACTATAATTCACCCCTCCACTTT
CASTKDYNSPLHF
>TRBV7-8|TRBJ1-2|-|-|13
TGTGCCAGCAGCCCCAACACCCGCGATGGCTACACCTTC
CASSPNTRDGYTF
>TRBV6-5|TRBJ1-2|-|-|13
TGTGCCAGCAGACGATCCTCGAAGGGTGGCTACACCTTC
CASRRSSKGGYTF
>TRBV2|TRBJ2-2|-|-|15
TGTGCCAGCAGACCCCCGGTCCGGAAACACCGGGGAGCTGTTTTT
CASRPPVRKHRGAVF
>TRBV5-6|TRBJ2-2|-|-|16
TGTGCCAGCAGCTTGAGGGGTAGCGGGAACACCGGGGAGCTGTTTTTT
CASSLRGSGNTGELFF
>TRBV4-3|TRBJ2-2|-|-|15
TGCGCCAGCAGGAGACGGGGGGCCGACACCGGGGAGCTGTTTTTT
CASRRRGADTGELFF
>TRBV2|TRBJ1-1|-|once|14
TGTGCCAGCAGAGACACCAATTTGAACACTGAAGCTTTCTTT
CASRDTNLNTEAFF
>TRBV10-3|TRBJ2-3|-|-|12
TGTGCCATCAGTGAGGGGGCAGATACGCAGTATTTT
CAISEGADTQYF
>TRBV5-1|TRBJ2-7|-|-|14
TGCGCCAGCAGCAGGGACGCGAGCTCCTACGAGCAGTACTTC
CASSRDASSYEQYF
>TRBV18|TRBJ2-7|TRBD1|-|16
TGTGCCAGCTCACCCGGGGTTGCGCAGGGGGCGAAGGAGCAGTACTTC
CASSPGVAQGAKEQYF